This paragraph reports one T cell receptor beta chain. This record belongs to a study of shared clonotypes between healthy human individuals. Each cell subset's genomic DNA was divided evenly among several immunoSEQ plates. Repertoires were generated with immunoSEQ multiplex PCR, while TCRdb's copy carries only in-frame clones and drops some. In the table there are under 2.5 million clones, 85% to 95% of which are singletons. Looked up from germline, CDR1 is MDHEN and CDR2 is SYDVKM. The CDR3 covers 16 residues. Unmatched junction bases numbered 9, after V lost 7 bases and J lost 0 bases. J is TRBJ2-1 and V is TRBV28; 7 nucleotides match TRBD2. The sequencing input was naive CD4+ T cells from PBMCs. Described subset: CD45RA+ positively selected. The origin of this receptor is a man between 18 and 29 years old in good health. Some clones in this sample may be carry-over from other donors' samples. The CDR3 region has the DNA TGTGCCAGCAAACCCTCCGGGACTACCTCCTACAATGAGCAGTTCTTC. Protein product: CASKPSGTTSYNEQFF.